This T cell receptor beta chain was identified during a study of blood T cell repertoires in COVID-19. On the study more broadly: Spain, Italy and the United States supplied samples that represented acute and convalescent COVID-19. PBMCs, B-cell-depleted T cells, or T cells provided the cDNA or gDNA that made up the material.

This CDR3 region has 15 residues. V was pared by 3 bases and J by 2 bases, with 17 bases between. Germline V CDR1 and CDR2: GTSNPN, SVGIG (reference sequence). Seattle patients were enrolled while actively infected and followed longitudinally. Authors' methods: Amplified reference gene primers provided the basis for estimating nucleated cell counts. Here immunoSEQ multiplex PCR was the method, and the copy in TCRdb shows in-frame clones only, minus some. That table gives V, J and clone size, and the DNA gave D and trimming. The table has about 480,000 clones, around 90% seen once; the top ten hold about 8.2%.

Sequencing was done on a sample of peripheral blood. This chain connects TRBV30 to TRBJ2-7, with D perhaps TRBD1 (6 bases). The TCR originated in a woman aged 50 to 60 with COVID-19, enrolled during active disease. The CDR3 sequence: CAWSAGETLAYEQYF. CDR3 in DNA: TGTGCCTGGAGCGCAGGGGAGACCTTAGCCTACGAGCAGTACTTC.